A single sample is the source of the 32 T cell receptor beta chains below, sequenced in a study of blood T cell repertoires in COVID-19. Some clones are missing from TCRdb's copy, which holds only in-frame ones; the method was immunoSEQ multiplex PCR. The sample shows around 180,000 clones, 80% to 90% of them seen only once. Sequencing input: peripheral blood. The receptors derive from a human donor with active or convalescent COVID-19. The donor label of this sample is uncertain.

The J gene is TRBJ2-7, the V gene TRBV2; D is unresolved. Germline lookup yields CDR1 SNHLY and CDR2 FYNNEI. The V gene lost 6 bases and the J gene lost 2 bases, with 11 bases spanning the gap. This CDR3 spans 13 amino acids. The CDR3 DNA follows: TGTGCCAGCAGGGATGACAATGCCTACGAGCAGTACTTC. This encodes CASRDDNAYEQYF. The full variable domain, rest sourced from reference TRBV2 and TRBJ2-7, is EPEVTQTPSHQVTQMGQEVILRCVPISNHLYFYWYRQILGQKVEFLVSFYNNEISEKSEIFDDQFSVERPDGSNFTLKIRSTKLEDSAMYFCASRDDNAYEQYFGPGTRLTVT.

This chain joins TRBV5-4 and TRBJ1-2, with a weak D call TRBD1 (6 bases). This CDR3 has 15 amino acids. Germline-derived CDR1 and CDR2 are SGHNT and YYREEE (reference sequence). V was cut by 0 bases and J by 2 bases, with 11 bases left in between. The CDR3 protein is CASSLGQAINYGYTF. The CDR3 DNA follows: TGTGCCAGCAGCTTGGGACAGGCGATAAACTATGGCTACACCTTC.

This rearrangement joins TRBV5-1 to TRBJ2-7, with 7 positions matching TRBD1. Germline CDR1 SGHRS, CDR2 YFSETQ. The CDR3 sequence is 14 residues long. J lost 6 bases, V lost 2 bases, and 8 bases had no gene match. CDR3 sequence (DNA): TGCGCCAGCAGCTTCACCGGGAAGGGGGCCGAGCAGTACTTC. The encoded protein is CASSFTGKGAEQYF.

The sample holds one count of this clone. The chain has TRBV2 and TRBJ1-5, with D uncertain. The V end was cut by 3 bases, the J end by 7 bases, with 13 bases between. The CDR3 spans 14 residues. CDR1 is SNHLY and CDR2 is FYNNEI in the germline V gene. The DNA for the CDR3 is TGTGCCAGCAGTGATTGGGGAGGGAGGCAGCCCCAGCATTTT. Encoded protein: CASSDWGGRQPQHF.

The rearrangement uses TRBV4-2 and TRBJ2-2, with 13 bases that match TRBD2. From germline, CDR1 is LGHNA and CDR2 YNFKEQ. V lost 5 bases and J lost 4; bases outside the gene matches: 10. The CDR3 is made up of 18 amino acids. CDR3 protein: CASSNLRLAGGITGELFF. In DNA, the CDR3 is TGTGCCAGCAGCAACCTTAGACTAGCGGGAGGTATCACCGGGGAGCTGTTTTTT.

The rearrangement uses TRBV29-1 and TRBJ2-5, with D maybe TRBD2 (5 bases). The CDR3 is made up of 13 amino acids. Per the germline V gene, CDR1 is SQVTM and CDR2 is ANQGSEA. Trimming stripped 8 bases from V and 2 bases from J, with 15 bases between. Here the CDR3 reads CSFSRTRQETQYF. CDR3 nucleotides: TGCAGCTTCTCCCGGACTCGACAAGAGACCCAGTACTTC.

This chain joins TRBV7-2 and TRBJ1-4; no clear D gene. The CDR3 is 16 amino acids. In germline, CDR1 is SGHTA, CDR2 FQGNSA. V was clipped by 2 bases and J by 4 bases, with 14 bases between them. The CDR3 loop is CASSLLAGGNNEKLFF. The CDR3 nucleotides read TGTGCCAGCAGCTTACTGGCAGGAGGGAATAATGAAAAACTGTTTTTT.

The V gene is TRBV24-1, the J gene TRBJ1-1; 7 bases match TRBD1. From germline, CDR1 is KGHDR and CDR2 SFDVKD. V lost 4 bases to trimming and J lost 10 bases; unmatched junction nucleotides: 5. The CDR3 extends over 12 amino acids. CDR3 in DNA: TGTGCCACCAGTGAGCCAGGGGGGCGAGCTTTCTTT. It is translated as CATSEPGGRAFF.

This chain connects TRBV23-1 to TRBJ1-6; the match to TRBD1 covers 9 bases. TRBV23-1 is marked as an open reading frame, function uncertain. The CDR3 has 18 amino acids. Trimming took 0 bases from V and 8 from J; bases not matched to a gene: 11. DNA of the CDR3: TGCGCCAGCAGTCAATCATCAACAGGGGGCAGGGTGGATTCACCCCTCCACTTT. Translating gives CASSQSSTGGRVDSPLHF.

The V and J genes are TRBV6-2 or TRBV6-3 and TRBJ2-7; TRBD1 matches at 8 bases. Germline V gene lookup returns CDR1 MNHEY and CDR2 SVGEGT. CDR3 size: 16 residues. V trimming: 2 bases; J trimming: 7 bases; junction bases outside the gene matches: 13. The CDR3 DNA sequence: TGTGCCAGCAGTTACGCTGCGGGGACAGGTGGGAGGGAGCAGTACTTC. As protein: CASSYAAGTGGREQYF.

The genes are TRBV7-2 and TRBJ2-3, with D possibly matching TRBD2 (6 bases). With 5 bases removed from V and 2 bases from J, the gap between germline ends came to 14 bases. Germline V lookup: CDR1 SGHTA, CDR2 FQGNSA. CDR3 length: 15 amino acids. Written as DNA, the CDR3 is TGTGCCAGCAGCGTAGGACTAAGCGACACAGATACGCAGTATTTT. Translated: CASSVGLSDTDTQYF. Looking up the rest from reference TRBV7-2 and TRBJ2-3 gives the full variable domain: GAGVSQSPSNKVTEKGKDVELRCDPISGHTALYWYRQSLGQGLEFLIYFQGNSAPDKSGLPSDRFSAERTGGSVSTLTIQRTQQEDSAVYLCASSVGLSDTDTQYFGPGTRLTVL.

A word on this clone: Other DNA sequences within the sample encode an identical CDR3. This chain connects TRBV3-1 (or the pseudogene TRBV3-2) to TRBJ1-1; D is unresolved. The CDR3 covers 14 residues. Germline V gives CDR1 LGHDT, CDR2 YNNKEL (reference sequence). Trimming shortened V by 1 base and J by 1 base, and 7 bases separated the two germline ends. The CDR3 DNA reads as TGTGCCAGCAGCCAAGTCGGCGGGAACACTGAAGCTTTCTTT. This codes for CASSQVGGNTEAFF.

The chain has TRBV6-1 and TRBJ2-6; 8 bases align to TRBD1. This CDR3 has 17 residues. Germline V gene sequence: CDR1 MNHNS, CDR2 SASEGT. V gave up 0 bases and J gave up 2 bases; unmatched junction bases: 3. CDR3 sequence (DNA): TGTGCCAGCAGTGAAGCTGCGACAGGGGCTGGGGCCAACGTCCTGACTTTC. It is translated as CASSEAATGAGANVLTF.

In nucleotides, the CDR3 is TGTGCCAGCTCACCGTCCGGGGGGCTCACCGGGGAGCTGTTTTTT. This translates into CASSPSGGLTGELFF. This sequence joins TRBV18 and TRBJ2-2; perhaps TRBD2 as D (7 bases). Between the trimmed V and J ends, which lost 3 bases and 4 bases, there was a span of 12 bases. Germline V gene sequence: CDR1 KGHSH, CDR2 LQKENI. The CDR3 consists of 15 residues.

A single count supports this clone. V gene TRBV7-9 combines with J gene TRBJ2-3, with D uncertain. There are 15 residues in the CDR3. Trimming left V 0 bases short and J 3 bases short, with 10 bases between. CDR1 and CDR2 from the germline V gene are SEHNR and FQNEAQ (reference sequence). The CDR3 DNA sequence: TGTGCCAGCAGCTTAGCGGTCGGCGGTACAGATACGCAGTATTTT. It yields the protein CASSLAVGGTDTQYF.

In nucleotides, the CDR3 is TGTGCCAGCAGCGCAGACAGGGGGCATGGCTACACCTTC. Translating gives CASSADRGHGYTF. V and J are TRBV11-2 and TRBJ1-2, with 10 bases matching TRBD1. The CDR3 runs 13 residues. V lost 5 bases to trimming and J lost 6 bases; unmatched junction nucleotides: 3. Germline V gives CDR1 SGHAT, CDR2 FQNNGV.

This clone was seen only once. The CDR3 sequence is CASSPRAPGVSGYTF. DNA of the CDR3: TGTGCCAGCAGCCCTCGGGCCCCAGGGGTGTCCGGCTACACCTTC. The chain carries TRBV9 and TRBJ1-2; D is possibly TRBD1 (6 bases). The germline CDR1 and CDR2 sequences are SGDLS and YYNGEE. V was trimmed by 4 bases and J by 8 bases, leaving 21 bases between them. The CDR3 has 15 residues.

The V call is TRBV11-3, the J call TRBJ2-4, with 10 bases identical to TRBD2. After removal of 8 bases from V and 3 bases from J, the junction contained 10 bases not matched to a gene. CDR3 length equals 16 residues. CDR1 is SGHNT, CDR2 YENEEA, per germline. As DNA, the CDR3 is TGTGCCAGCGAACGGACTAGCGGATCCTTCAAAAACATTCAGTACTTC. It is translated as CASERTSGSFKNIQYF.

The chain uses TRBV2 and TRBJ2-7; weak D call: TRBD1 (6 bases). V lost 7 bases to trimming and J lost 0 bases, with 13 bases between them. Germline V gene data show CDR1 as SNHLY and CDR2 as FYNNEI. This CDR3 is 14 amino acids long. The CDR3 reads CASNRDMSSYEQYF. DNA of the CDR3: TGTGCCAGCAACCGGGACATGAGCTCCTACGAGCAGTACTTC.

This rearrangement joins TRBV18 to TRBJ2-7, with D possibly TRBD2 on 5 matching bases. The CDR3 runs to 14 residues. V lost 3 bases and J lost 0, with 9 bases in between. The germline V gene has CDR1 KGHSH and CDR2 LQKENI. The CDR3 DNA reads TGTGCCAGCTCACCGGAGGCTAGCTCCTACGAGCAGTACTTC. Encoded protein: CASSPEASSYEQYF.

V and J are TRBV5-5 and TRBJ2-7, with 10 bases identical to TRBD2. This CDR3 has 15 residues. Germline V lookup: CDR1 SGHKS, CDR2 YYEKEE (reference sequence). The V gene end was trimmed by 4 bases and the J gene end by 5 bases; junction bases not matched to a gene: 9. CDR3 bases: TGTGCCAGCAGCGCTAATCTAGCGGGAGTAGACGAGCAGTACTTC. It encodes CASSANLAGVDEQYF.

This chain joins TRBV5-5 and TRBJ2-2; D is perhaps TRBD1 (5 bases). CDR1 is SGHKS, CDR2 YYEKEE, per germline (reference sequence). This CDR3 has 15 amino acids. V was trimmed by 6 bases and J by 3 bases, leaving 15 bases between them. CDR3: CASIAVGAYTGELFF. CDR3 in DNA: TGTGCCAGCATCGCGGTTGGGGCTTACACCGGGGAGCTGTTTTTT.

This clone was recorded a few times. This chain connects TRBV2 to TRBJ2-3; 13 positions match TRBD2. Looked up from germline, CDR1 is SNHLY and CDR2 is FYNNEI. This CDR3 is 18 amino acids long. V shed 6 bases and J 6 bases; nucleotides not matched to a gene: 15. The CDR3 reads CASSTWTSGGPTRDTQYF. In DNA, the CDR3 is TGTGCCAGCAGCACATGGACTAGCGGGGGCCCTACAAGGGATACGCAGTATTTT.

The CDR3 reads CAWARELVTGELFF. The CDR3, as DNA: TGTGCCTGGGCGAGGGAGTTGGTCACCGGGGAGCTGTTTTTT. The chain recombines TRBV30 with TRBJ2-2; D is perhaps TRBD2 (5 bases). The CDR3 consists of 14 residues. V was pared by 5 bases and J by 4 bases, with 14 bases between. The V gene's germline CDR1 is GTSNPN and CDR2 SVGIG (reference sequence).

Regarding this clone: Distinct nucleotide sequences in the sample also encode this CDR3. This chain connects TRBV3-1 (or the pseudogene TRBV3-2) to TRBJ2-7, with unresolved D. V dropped 0 bases and J dropped 2 bases, with 8 bases sitting between them. The CDR3 contains 14 residues. Germline CDR1 reads LGHDT; CDR2 reads YNNKEL (reference sequence). This chain's CDR3 is CASSQDAGAYEQYF. The DNA of the CDR3 is TGTGCCAGCAGCCAAGACGCCGGAGCCTACGAGCAGTACTTC.

This clone was recorded only once. The CDR3 nucleotides read TGCGCCAGCAGCCAAGGGCTAGCGAGAACCAGCACAGATACGCAGTATTTT. It encodes CASSQGLARTSTDTQYF. This chain uses TRBV4-1 with TRBJ2-3, with TRBD2 as a possible D gene (6 bases). The germline V gene encodes CDR1 MGHRA and CDR2 YSYEKL. The CDR3 contains 17 residues. Trimming removed 1 base at V and 0 bases at J, with 14 bases between.

A remark on this clone: Other nucleotide sequences in the sample specify the same CDR3. This chain joins TRBV28 and TRBJ1-2; possibly TRBD1 for D (5 bases). The length of the CDR3 is 13 residues. The germline V gene encodes CDR1 MDHEN and CDR2 SYDVKM. Trimming took 6 bases from V and 5 from J, leaving 13 bases between them. The CDR3 bases are TGTGCCAGCAGCCTTGGGACTGTTTATGGCTACACCTTC. Its translation: CASSLGTVYGYTF.

The chain combines TRBV7-2 with TRBJ1-1; 9 positions match TRBD1. Trimming at V came to 5 bases and at J to 1 base, leaving 5 bases not matched to a gene. The germline V gene has CDR1 SGHTA and CDR2 FQGNSA. The CDR3 totals 15 residues. CDR3 residues: CASSKRQGGNTEAFF. The CDR3 DNA sequence: TGTGCCAGCAGCAAGCGACAGGGGGGGAACACTGAAGCTTTCTTT.

CDR3 region: CASLQGWGPQETQYF. DNA for the CDR3: TGTGCCTCTCTACAGGGTTGGGGACCCCAAGAGACCCAGTACTTC. This chain links TRBV28 with TRBJ2-5; D may be TRBD1 (6 bases). The CDR3 totals 15 residues. The V and J ends lost 11 bases and 1 base respectively, with 20 bases between them. Germline CDR1 MDHEN, CDR2 SYDVKM.

The chain combines TRBV4-1 with TRBJ2-3, with D possibly TRBD2 on 5 matching bases. The V gene's germline CDR1 is MGHRA and CDR2 YSYEKL. The CDR3 is made up of 16 amino acids. Trimming cost V 0 bases and J 4 bases, with 14 bases left between them. The CDR3 DNA sequence: TGCGCCAGCAGCCAAGAAGGAGGAGGCAGCGCAGATACGCAGTATTTT. It is translated as CASSQEGGGSADTQYF.

The chain links TRBV2 to TRBJ2-7, with TRBD2 identical over 9 bases. The V gene end was trimmed by 5 bases and the J gene end by 2 bases; junction bases not matched to a gene: 7. There are 15 residues in the CDR3. Germline values: CDR1 SNHLY, CDR2 FYNNEI. As DNA, the CDR3 is TGTGCCAGCAGTCCCAGACTAGCGGATACCTACGAGCAGTACTTC. Protein: CASSPRLADTYEQYF.

V usage is TRBV5-1 and J usage is TRBJ1-5, with TRBD1 as a possible D gene (5 bases). Germline V gene sequence: CDR1 SGHRS, CDR2 YFSETQ. This CDR3 spans 15 amino acids. V gave up 1 base and J gave up 6 bases, with 14 bases separating them. CDR3 nucleotide sequence: TGCGCCAGCAGCTTGCGGGGAGGGGCAAGTCAGCCCCAGCATTTT. Protein product: CASSLRGGASQPQHF.